This T cell receptor beta chain originates from a study of T cell clones after liver transplantation. About this clone: Its antigen is as yet unknown.

Clones were read by immunoSEQ multiplex PCR, and TCRdb kept only the in-frame ones, dropping some. The sample lists some 15,000 clones; 82% were seen once. V was cut by 3 bases and J by 3 bases, with 21 bases left in between. Germline CDR1 is SGDLS and CDR2 is YYNGEE. The length of the CDR3 is 18 residues. Study results and caveats: Post-transplant time points were not standardized, so conclusions are preliminary.

The source is a human patient who received a liver transplant. The T cells may partly be graft donor cells. The J gene is TRBJ2-2, the V gene TRBV9; either TRBD1 or TRBD2 may fit D (6 bases each). Sequences were derived from CD8+ T cells from blood, sampled around 44 months after liver transplant. This CDR3 reads CASSDPVNNREDTGELFF. CDR3 sequence (DNA): TGTGCCAGCAGCGACCCGGTGAATAACAGGGAGGACACCGGGGAGCTGTTTTTT.